Presented here are 17 T cell receptor beta chains from one specimen sequenced in a study of cytomegalovirus exposure and HLA in healthy donors. Here immunoSEQ multiplex PCR was the method, and the copy in TCRdb shows in-frame clones only, minus some. The sample holds around 150,000 clones, approximately 89% seen once. The sequencing sample was made of PBMCs. The receptors were gathered from a woman younger than 35 in good health and CMV-seropositive.

The chain uses TRBV19 and TRBJ2-7, with a weak D call TRBD1 (5 bases). V was trimmed by 5 bases and J by 2 bases, leaving 16 bases between them. CDR3 length: 15 residues. Germline V lookup: CDR1 LNHDA, CDR2 SQIVND (reference sequence). The CDR3 loop is CASSLSPRAPYEQYF. The CDR3 nucleotides read TGTGCCAGTAGTCTGTCTCCCAGGGCCCCCTACGAGCAGTACTTC.

The J gene is TRBJ1-3, the V gene TRBV28; the D is unclear. The CDR3 runs to 17 residues. V shed 1 base and J shed 0 bases, with 13 bases lying between them. The V gene's germline CDR1 is MDHEN and CDR2 SYDVKM. The CDR3 nucleotides are TGTGCCAGCAGTTTATATGTCACCCTACGCTCTGGAAACACCATATATTTT. The encoded protein is CASSLYVTLRSGNTIYF. Full variable domain (outside the CDR3, taken from reference TRBV28 and TRBJ1-3): DVKVTQSSRYLVKRTGEKVFLECVQDMDHENMFWYRQDPGLGLRLIYFSYDVKMKEKGDIPEGYSVSREKKERFSLILESASTNQTSMYLCASSLYVTLRSGNTIYFGEGSWLTVV.

The chain joins TRBV7-3 to TRBJ2-3, with D possibly TRBD1 on 6 matching bases. V was clipped by 1 base and J by 0 bases, with 20 bases between them. The germline CDR1 and CDR2 sequences are SGHTA and FQGTGA. The CDR3 extends over 19 amino acids. The CDR3 DNA is TGTGCCAGCAGCTTAAGCTCCGGACAGCTTACAGAAAGCACAGATACGCAGTATTTT. Its translation is CASSLSSGQLTESTDTQYF.

The gene calls are TRBV10-3 and TRBJ2-5; D unresolved. Germline loops: CDR1 ENHRY, CDR2 SYGVKD. V gave up 2 bases and J gave up 5 bases, with 15 bases separating them. This CDR3 has 15 amino acids. CDR3 amino acids: CAISEVYQLKETQYF. The DNA of the CDR3 is TGTGCCATCAGTGAGGTTTATCAGTTAAAGGAGACCCAGTACTTC.

This clone occurred a few times. V and J are TRBV11-3 and TRBJ1-1; possible D gene TRBD1, 6 bases. The CDR3 has 14 amino acids. Trimming shortened V by 0 bases and J by 1 base, and 6 bases separated the two germline ends. CDR1 is SGHNT and CDR2 is YENEEA in the germline V gene. The CDR3 DNA reads as TGTGCCAGCAGCTTAGAACAGGGGAACACTGAAGCTTTCTTT. Amino acids: CASSLEQGNTEAFF.

J is TRBJ2-7 and V is TRBV7-2; D perhaps matches TRBD2 (5 bases). V lost 2 bases, J lost 7 bases, and 9 bases lay in between. This CDR3 comprises 12 residues. Germline-derived CDR1 and CDR2 are SGHTA and FQGNSA. CDR3 nucleotides: TGTGCCAGCAGCTTACTAGCAAATGAGCAGTACTTC. Protein product: CASSLLANEQYF.

J is TRBJ2-7 and V is TRBV27; 8 bases line up with TRBD2. The CDR3 extends over 13 amino acids. V gave up 8 bases and J gave up 4 bases; unmatched junction bases: 7. Germline V gene lookup returns CDR1 MNHEY and CDR2 SMNVEV (reference sequence). The DNA of the CDR3 is TGTGCCAGCGCCCCTAGCGGGCCGTACGAGCAGTACTTC. This codes for CASAPSGPYEQYF.

The rearrangement links TRBV7-9 to TRBJ2-7, with TRBD2 matching over 7 bases. CDR3 length equals 15 residues. The J segment lost 5 bases and the V segment lost 4 bases, leaving 11 bases of the junction unmatched. From germline, CDR1 is SEHNR and CDR2 FQNEAQ (reference sequence). In DNA, the CDR3 is TGTGCCAGCAGCTCCCAACTAGCGCCCGGGGACGAGCAGTACTTC. As protein: CASSSQLAPGDEQYF.

This chain uses TRBV7-2 with TRBJ2-1; D is ambiguous. Germline-derived CDR1 and CDR2 are SGHTA and FQGNSA. Trimming stripped 3 bases from V and 2 bases from J, with 5 bases between. The CDR3 has 13 amino acids. The CDR3 sequence is CASSFQTYNEQFF. CDR3 coding DNA: TGTGCCAGCAGCTTCCAGACCTACAATGAGCAGTTCTTC.

The chain joins TRBV6-5 to TRBJ2-1, with D possibly TRBD1 on 5 matching bases. CDR3 length: 15 amino acids. Germline V CDR1 and CDR2: MNHEY, SVGAGI. V was cut by 4 bases and J by 5 bases, with 15 bases left in between. CDR3 nucleotides: TGTGCCAGCAGTTCAGCCCAGCAGGGCCACAATGAGCAGTTCTTC. Protein sequence: CASSSAQQGHNEQFF.

Note on this clone: Additional DNA sequences in this sample encode the identical CDR3. V is TRBV5-1 and J is TRBJ1-4; no reliable D call. Germline V gives CDR1 SGHRS, CDR2 YFSETQ. Trimming pared 0 bases from V and 7 bases from J, leaving 10 bases between. CDR3 length equals 14 residues. The CDR3 sequence is CASSLVGRGEKLFF. CDR3 nucleotide sequence: TGCGCCAGCAGCTTGGTAGGGCGGGGTGAAAAACTGTTTTTT.

Notes on this clone: One junction end does not reproduce the germline sequence, and a read error may be involved. V usage is TRBV7-7 and J usage is TRBJ2-7; 11 positions agree with TRBD2. The germline V gene has CDR1 SSHAT and CDR2 FNYEAQ (reference sequence). The CDR3 is 14 residues long. For the CDR3, the DNA is TGTGCTAGCAGCTTGACTAGCGGGGCCGGGGAGCAGTACTTC. It translates to CASSLTSGAGEQYF. Drawing the rest from reference TRBV7-7 and TRBJ2-7, the complete variable domain is GAGVSQSPRYKVTKRGQDVTLRCDPISSHATLYWYQQALGQGPEFLTYFNYEAQPDKSGLPSDRFSAERPEGSISTLTIQRTEQRDSAMYRCASSLTSGAGEQYFGPGTRLTVT.

Concerning this clone itself: At the DNA level, this CDR3 is encoded by other sequences in the same sample as well. The chain carries TRBV30 and TRBJ1-3; D possibly corresponds to TRBD1 (6 bases). The CDR3 has 14 amino acids. The V gene lost 0 bases and the J gene lost 2 bases, with 8 bases spanning the gap. The germline V gene encodes CDR1 GTSNPN and CDR2 SVGIG (reference sequence). The CDR3 loop is CAWSVQGAGNTIYF. In nucleotides, the CDR3 is TGTGCCTGGAGTGTACAGGGAGCTGGAAACACCATATATTTT.

The CDR3 DNA sequence: TGTGCCAGCAGCTGGAGGGCAGATACGCAGTATTTT. It translates to CASSWRADTQYF. The J gene is TRBJ2-3, the V gene TRBV7-2, with D possibly matching TRBD2 (6 bases). Per the germline V gene, CDR1 is SGHTA and CDR2 is FQGNSA. The CDR3 is 12 amino acids. V lost 4 bases and J lost 4, with 6 bases in between.

The chain links TRBV10-3 to TRBJ2-5, with TRBD1 matching over 9 bases. The CDR3 covers 14 residues. Germline V lookup: CDR1 ENHRY, CDR2 SYGVKD. Trimming at V came to 6 bases and at J to 3 bases, leaving 5 bases not matched to a gene. The DNA for the CDR3 is TGTGCCATCAGACAGGGGGCACCCAAAGAGACCCAGTACTTC. Translating it yields CAIRQGAPKETQYF.

The chain combines TRBV7-9 with TRBJ1-2; TRBD1 matches 7 bases. From germline, CDR1 is SEHNR and CDR2 FQNEAQ (reference sequence). This CDR3 has 14 amino acids. V lost 2 bases, J lost 3 bases, and 3 bases stayed unmatched. The CDR3 sequence: CASSLLGTDYGYTF. In DNA form, the CDR3 reads TGTGCCAGCAGCTTACTTGGGACAGACTATGGCTACACCTTC.

This chain links TRBV28 with TRBJ1-1; possibly TRBD1 for D (5 bases). The CDR3 consists of 15 residues. Germline V CDR1 and CDR2: MDHEN, SYDVKM. V was cut by 3 bases and J by 5 bases, with 16 bases left in between. The DNA for the CDR3 is TGTGCCAGCAGTTTGCCCCGGGGGGTTCGGACTGAAGCTTTCTTT. Translating gives CASSLPRGVRTEAFF.